The entry below describes one T cell receptor beta chain. Its antigen is currently not known. The record has no base qualities; no much larger clone is one base away. This sample stems from a study of blood T cell repertoires in COVID-19 (dated by TCRdb to the early 2020s). Broadly, across the study: Collaborator samples came from the United States, Italy and Spain and covered acute and convalescent phases of COVID-19. The repertoires were released in a freely available public database meant as a resource for research on the immune response to SARS-CoV-2. Where HLA class I and class II types were available, the types were taken from metadata supplied by the sample provider, not from assay-based typing. Deeply sampled blood TCRbeta repertoires from subjects exposed to, actively infected with, or recovered from COVID-19 were included in the dataset. Nearly every sample came with metadata listing a de-identified subject ID, COVID-19 status, age in years and sex. Samples were obtained from the ongoing ImmuneRACE study (first 160 participants) and from some 1,200 subjects provided by 6 global collaborators. The prospective study material was composed of cDNA or gDNA derived from T cells, B-cell-depleted T cells, or PBMCs. The investigation overall reported the following: How much clinical and demographic metadata was included differed by source and by participant, and the metadata was provided uncurated.

TCRbeta CDR3 regions were amplified from genomic DNA by means of the immunoSEQ Assay, a bias-controlled multiplex PCR. The published analysis was carried out like this. The number of nucleated cells in each sample was estimated by amplification of reference gene primers within the assay. To quantify the absolute abundance of each unique TCRbeta CDR3 rearrangement, sequence reads were collapsed and filtered. For each sample, productive Simpson clonality was calculated by taking the square root of Simpson's diversity index across productive rearrangements. TCRdb obtained this table from immuneACCESS and retained in-frame rearrangements with V and J assigned. These tables miss some clones; where compared with another copy, unresolved V genes account for less than half of the shortfall, and the remainder is unexplained. The D gene and trimming were derived from the DNA, and the V and J assignments and clone size from that table. In this sample the table shows 200,000 to 250,000 clones, roughly 80% of which occur a single time. Jointly, the top ten make up roughly 5.5% of the sample.

At one collaborating source in Seattle, patients were enrolled during active infection and were followed longitudinally through the course of disease. Whole blood was collected in K2EDTA tubes by collaborating institutions according to the institutions' own protocols. For TCRbeta analysis, collaborator samples were shipped as frozen whole blood, as isolated PBMCs, or as DNA extracted from either sample type. The CDR3 numbers 14 residues from cysteine through phenylalanine. The CDR3 DNA has 42 bases and is translated from base 1. CDR1 and CDR2 (SGHTA, FQGNSA) derive from the germline V gene. From V the trimming removes 2 bases and from J it removes 9 bases, while the gene matches leave 4 bases of the junction unaccounted for.

This TCR was recovered from a woman aged 70-85 years with COVID-19, enrolled during active disease. This chain joins TRBV7-2 to TRBJ2-3; TRBD2 lines up with 11 middle nucleotides. The sequenced sample was peripheral blood. The CDR3 amino acid sequence is: CASSLSSGRDTQYF. The sequence in DNA is TGTGCCAGCAGCTTAAGTAGCGGGAGGGACACGCAGTATTTT.